The present TCR beta chain was sequenced within a study of blood T cell repertoires in COVID-19. Study-level information: Spain, Italy and the United States supplied samples that represented acute and convalescent COVID-19.

This CDR3 has 13 amino acids. V gave up 3 bases and J gave up 5 bases; unmatched junction bases: 5. Germline values: CDR1 SGHNT, CDR2 YYREEE (reference sequence). In the study's own analysis: The assay estimated nucleated cells by amplifying reference gene primers. This table comes from immunoSEQ multiplex PCR, and its TCRdb copy is limited to in-frame clones, with some not included. The V and J calls and clone size are taken from that table; D and trimming were inferred from the DNA. This sample has roughly 100,000 clones; 85% occur once, and the top ten carry about 1.7%. The receptor's source is a woman between 65 and 79 years old with active or convalescent COVID-19. The sequencing sample was made of peripheral blood. The gene calls are TRBV5-4 and TRBJ2-7; TRBD1 matches 7 bases. The CDR3 DNA sequence: TGTGCCAGCAGCTCACAGGGGACCCACGAGCAGTACTTC. Translated: CASSSQGTHEQYF.